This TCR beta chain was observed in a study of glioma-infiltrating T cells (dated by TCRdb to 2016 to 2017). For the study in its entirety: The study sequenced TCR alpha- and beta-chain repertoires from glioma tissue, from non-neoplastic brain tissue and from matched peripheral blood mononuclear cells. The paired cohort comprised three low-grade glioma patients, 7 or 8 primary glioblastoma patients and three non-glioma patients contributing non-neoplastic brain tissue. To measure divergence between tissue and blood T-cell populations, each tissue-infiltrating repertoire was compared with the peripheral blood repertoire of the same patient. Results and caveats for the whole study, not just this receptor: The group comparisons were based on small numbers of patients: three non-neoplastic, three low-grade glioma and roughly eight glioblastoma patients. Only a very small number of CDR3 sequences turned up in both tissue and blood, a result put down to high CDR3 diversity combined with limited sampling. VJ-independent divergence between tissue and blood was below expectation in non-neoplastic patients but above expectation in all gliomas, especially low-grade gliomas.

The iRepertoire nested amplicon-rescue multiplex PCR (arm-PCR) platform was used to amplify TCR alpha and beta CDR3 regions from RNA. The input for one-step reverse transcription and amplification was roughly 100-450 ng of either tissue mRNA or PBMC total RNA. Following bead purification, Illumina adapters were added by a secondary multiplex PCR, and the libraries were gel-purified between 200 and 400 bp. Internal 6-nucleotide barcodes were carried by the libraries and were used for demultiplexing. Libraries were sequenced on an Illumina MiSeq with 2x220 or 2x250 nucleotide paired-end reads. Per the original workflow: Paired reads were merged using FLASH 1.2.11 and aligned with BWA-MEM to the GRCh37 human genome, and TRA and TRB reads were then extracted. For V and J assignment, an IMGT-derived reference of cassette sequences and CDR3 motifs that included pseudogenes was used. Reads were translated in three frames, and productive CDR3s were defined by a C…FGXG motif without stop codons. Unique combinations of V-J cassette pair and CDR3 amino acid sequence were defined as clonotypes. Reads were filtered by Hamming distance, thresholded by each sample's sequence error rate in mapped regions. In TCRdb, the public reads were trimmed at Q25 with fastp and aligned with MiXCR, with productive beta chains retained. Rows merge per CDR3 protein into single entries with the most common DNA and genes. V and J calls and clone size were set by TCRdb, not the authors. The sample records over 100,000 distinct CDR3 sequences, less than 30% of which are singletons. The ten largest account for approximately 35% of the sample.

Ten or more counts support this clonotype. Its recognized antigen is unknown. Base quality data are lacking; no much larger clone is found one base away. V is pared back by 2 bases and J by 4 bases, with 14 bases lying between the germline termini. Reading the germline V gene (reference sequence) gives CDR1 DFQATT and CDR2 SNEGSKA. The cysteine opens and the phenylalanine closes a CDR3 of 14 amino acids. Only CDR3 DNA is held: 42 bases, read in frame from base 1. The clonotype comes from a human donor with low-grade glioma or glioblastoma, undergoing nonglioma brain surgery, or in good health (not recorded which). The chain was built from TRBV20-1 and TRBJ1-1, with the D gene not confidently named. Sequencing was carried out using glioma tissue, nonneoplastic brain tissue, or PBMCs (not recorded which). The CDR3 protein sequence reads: CSARQVGQGTEAFF. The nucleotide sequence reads TGCAGTGCTAGACAGGTAGGGCAAGGCACTGAAGCTTTCTTT.